The rows below give T cell receptor beta chains drawn from one sample of a study of preoperative IRX-2 immunotherapy in early breast cancer. Data came from immunoSEQ multiplex PCR; TCRdb stores just in-frame clones and leaves some out. The sample consists of roughly 43,000 clones, around 96% of them appearing once. The sample here was tumor tissue, taken after IRX-2 immunotherapy. The receptors derive from a human donor with breast cancer. Both conserved end residues are part of each CDR3. The D gene is left open where the match is weak. Part of the rows lack a size; the others show once, few, many or a class for expanded clones.

-,TRBJ2-5,TRBV28,-,TGTGCCAGCAGCTCATCCGGGACGCAAGAGACCCAGTACTTC,CASSSSGTQETQYF
-,TRBJ2-5,TRBV28,-,TGTGCCAGCAGCCCCCGGGCTCCATCCCAAGAGACCCAGTACTTC,CASSPRAPSQETQYF
-,TRBJ2-2,TRBV5-1,TRBD1,TGCGCCAGCAGCTTGCAGGGGGCAGTGGCCGGGGAGCTGTTTTTT,CASSLQGAVAGELFF
-,TRBJ1-5,TRBV7-8,-,TGTGCCAGCAGCCGGGGACTGGGAACGGCTCAGCCCCAGCATTTT,CASSRGLGTAQPQHF
-,TRBJ1-6,TRBV30,TRBD1,TGTGCCTGGAGTGTACTCGGGACAGCCAATTCACCCCTCCACTTT,CAWSVLGTANSPLHF
-,TRBJ1-5,TRBV10-3,-,TGTGCCATCAGCCCGGACCCAGGGCCGAGTAGCAATCAGCCCCAGCATTTT,CAISPDPGPSSNQPQHF
-,TRBJ2-7,TRBV27,TRBD1,TGTGCCAGCAGGAGGACAGGGGGCGGCGAGCAGTACTTC,CASRRTGGGEQYF
-,TRBJ1-4,TRBV19,-,TGTGCCAGTAGTATCCCCAGGAGGGGTAATGAAAAACTGTTTTTT,CASSIPRRGNEKLFF
-,TRBJ2-3,TRBV7-2,TRBD2,TGTGCCAGCAGCCGACGGGGGGGCATAACTCGCACAGATACGCAGTATTTT,CASSRRGGITRTDTQYF
few,TRBJ1-2,TRBV7-8,TRBD1,TGTGCCAGCAGCTTAGGGGGACAGGGGCCCATAGGCTACACCTTC,CASSLGGQGPIGYTF
-,TRBJ1-2,TRBV4-3,-,TGCGCCAGCAGCCATCCTCGCGAGGGTTTGGGCTATGGCTACACCTTC,CASSHPREGLGYGYTF
-,TRBJ1-2,TRBV2,-,TGTGCCAGCCAGAATGCCCGGGTTGATGGCTACACCTTC,CASQNARVDGYTF
-,TRBJ2-6,TRBV4-3,-,TGCGCCAGCTCATTAGCCGACAGACGTCCCTCTGGGGCCAACGTCCTGACTTTC,CASSLADRRPSGANVLTF
-,TRBJ2-5,TRBV6-6,-,TGTGCCAGCAGTTACTCGGCCATTCAAGAGACCCAGTACTTC,CASSYSAIQETQYF
once,TRBJ2-1,TRBV30,-,TGTGCCTCCGACCGTAGCTCCTACAATGAGCAGTTCTTC,CASDRSSYNEQFF
-,TRBJ2-5,TRBV10-2,-,TGCGCCAGCAGGCTTAGCGGTAATCAAGAGACCCAGTACTTC,CASRLSGNQETQYF
-,TRBJ2-3,TRBV4-1,-,TGCGCCAGCAGCCAAGAAGGGAGGCCACATGAGCAGTATTTT,CASSQEGRPHEQYF
once,TRBJ1-5,TRBV6-1,-,TGTGCCAGCAGTGAATTAGAGGGTCAGCCCCAGCATTTT,CASSELEGQPQHF
-,TRBJ2-1,TRBV11-3,-,TGTGCCAGCAGCCTATCGGCTAACAATGAGCAGTTCTTC,CASSLSANNEQFF
-,TRBJ1-5,TRBV7-2,-,TGTGCCAGCAGCTTAGGAGGGACAACATATCAGCCCCAGCATTTT,CASSLGGTTYQPQHF
-,TRBJ2-7,TRBV9,-,TGTGCCAGCAGCGTGGGACCAATCACCTACGAGCAGTACTTC,CASSVGPITYEQYF
once,TRBJ2-5,TRBV18,-,TGTGCCAGCTCACCACCGTCCAGCCAAGAGACCCAGTACTTC,CASSPPSSQETQYF
-,TRBJ1-1,TRBV10-2,-,TGCGCCAGCAGTGAGTGGGGTAACACTGAAGCTTTCTTT,CASSEWGNTEAFF
-,TRBJ2-7,TRBV10-3,TRBD1,TGTGCCATCAGTGAGTTACCGGGACAGGGGGTCCACTACGAGCAGTACTTC,CAISELPGQGVHYEQYF
-,TRBJ2-7,TRBV7-2,-,TGTGCCAGCAGCTTAATTGGACAGTCCTACGAGCAGTACTTC,CASSLIGQSYEQYF
-,TRBJ2-3,TRBV7-2,TRBD2,TGTGCCAGCAGCTTATCAGGGACTAGCGGGACAGATACGCAGTATTTT,CASSLSGTSGTDTQYF
-,TRBJ1-2,TRBV6-6,-,TGTGCCAGCAGCCAGGGACACCGAAACTATGGCTACACCTTC,CASSQGHRNYGYTF
-,TRBJ2-7,TRBV28,-,TGTGCCAGCAGTGACGGGGGCCCCGAGCAGTACTTC,CASSDGGPEQYF
-,TRBJ1-2,TRBV9,TRBD1,TGTGCCAGCAGCGGCCCAATGACAGGGACCTATGGCTACACCTTC,CASSGPMTGTYGYTF
-,TRBJ2-3,TRBV10-3,-,TGTGCCATCAGTGGGGCGCCAACAGATACGCAGTATTTT,CAISGAPTDTQYF
-,TRBJ2-2,TRBV29-1,TRBD1,TGCAGCGTTCGGCCACAGGGGGCCGGGGAGCTGTTTTTT,CSVRPQGAGELFF
-,TRBJ1-1,TRBV5-1,-,TGCGCCAGCAGCTCAGACCGCCTGACCACTGAAGCTTTCTTT,CASSSDRLTTEAFF
once,TRBJ2-7,TRBV5-6,-,TGTGCCAGCAGCTTGGCCCCGGGGGGCTGGATTGGCTACGAGCAGTACTTC,CASSLAPGGWIGYEQYF
-,TRBJ2-4,TRBV6-6,TRBD1,TGTGCCAGCAGTTACGCGACAGGGGAGGCCAAAAACATTCAGTACTTC,CASSYATGEAKNIQYF
-,TRBJ2-2,TRBV9,-,TGTGCCAGCAGCGTAGTCGGCAGGGTGAACACCGGGGAGCTGTTTTTT,CASSVVGRVNTGELFF
-,TRBJ1-1,TRBV16,-,TGTGCCAGCAGCCAATCGAGGCAGGTGAACACTGAAGCTTTCTTT,CASSQSRQVNTEAFF
-,TRBJ1-1,TRBV7-2,-,TGTGCCAGCAGCTTAGTTTGGAACATGAACACTGAAGCTTTCTTT,CASSLVWNMNTEAFF
-,TRBJ1-2,TRBV10-3,TRBD1,TGTGCCATCAGTTGGGACAGCATTAACTATGGCTACACCTTC,CAISWDSINYGYTF
-,TRBJ2-2,TRBV13,TRBD2,TGTGCCAGCAGCTTAGTATTTCGGCTAGCGGGAAAGAACACCGGGGAGCTGTTTTTT,CASSLVFRLAGKNTGELFF
-,TRBJ1-1,TRBV15,TRBD1,TGTGCCACCAGCAGGGGACAGGGGAACACTGAAGCTTTCTTT,CATSRGQGNTEAFF
-,TRBJ1-1,TRBV27,-,TGTGCCAGCAGTTTATCGTGGTACACTGAAGCTTTCTTT,CASSLSWYTEAFF
-,TRBJ2-1,TRBV6-5,TRBD2,TGTGCCAGCAGTTACTCCCGGACTAGCGGCTACAATGAGCAGTTCTTC,CASSYSRTSGYNEQFF
-,TRBJ1-1,TRBV28,-,TGTGCCAGCACCAGCCCGCGTGGGGCGCGCCGAACTGAAGCTTTCTTT,CASTSPRGARRTEAFF
-,TRBJ1-2,TRBV11-2,-,TGTGCCAGCAGCTTAGATTCAGGGTTAGGCTATGGCTACACCTTC,CASSLDSGLGYGYTF
-,TRBJ2-5,TRBV9,-,TGTGCCAGCGCGTTGGGGGTCGCCGAGACCCAGTACTTC,CASALGVAETQYF
-,TRBJ2-3,TRBV5-4,-,TGTGCCAGCAGCTCCGGGAGTGCAGATACGCAGTATTTT,CASSSGSADTQYF